This is a list of T cell receptor beta chains from one sample in a study of regulatory T cells in long-lasting Graves disease. TCRdb called the multiplex PCR reads again in MiXCR, with one record for every CDR3 protein. The data hold fewer than 350,000 distinct CDR3 sequences, with 18% observed a single time. The sample in question was peripheral blood mononuclear cells (PBMCs), obtained at new diagnosis, from a patient treated with antithyroid drugs. Receptor source: a female donor with Graves disease. Both conserved end residues are part of each CDR3. The order of the fields is D gene, clone size, J gene, V gene, CDR3 DNA, CDR3 protein. D genes are given only for firm matches. Not all rows give a size; the values are once, few, many and, for expanded clones, a class.

D: NA
size: many
J: TRBJ2-3
V: TRBV3-1
DNA: TGTGCCAGCAGCCAAGCGACCTCGGCTGAGTGGTCGTATTTT
CDR3: CASSQATSAEWSYF

D: NA
size: many
J: TRBJ2-1
V: TRBV6-1
DNA: TGTGCCAGCAGTACCCGCTTAGGGCAGTTCTTC
CDR3: CASSTRLGQFF

D: TRBD1
size: many
J: TRBJ2-1
V: TRBV11-1
DNA: TGTGCCAGCAGCTTCTCGGACAGGGGAGTCAATGAGCAGTTCTTC
CDR3: CASSFSDRGVNEQFF

D: TRBD2
size: many
J: TRBJ2-5
V: TRBV30
DNA: TGTGCCTGGAGGCAGGGACTAGCGGGAGTTCGAGAGACCCAGTACTTC
CDR3: CAWRQGLAGVRETQYF

D: TRBD2
size: many
J: TRBJ2-5
V: TRBV10-2
DNA: TGCGCCAGCAGTGATTACGGGACTAGCGGGCCCCGTGAGACCCAGTACTTC
CDR3: CASSDYGTSGPRETQYF

D: NA
size: many
J: TRBJ2-5
V: TRBV5-1
DNA: TGCGCCAGCAGCTTGGCTGGGCGGGGCGAGAAGACCCAGTACTTC
CDR3: CASSLAGRGEKTQYF

D: TRBD2
size: many
J: TRBJ2-1
V: TRBV24-1
DNA: TGTGCCACCAGTGATCCGCTAGCGGGAGGGTTGGAGGATGAGCAGTTCTTC
CDR3: CATSDPLAGGLEDEQFF

D: NA
size: NA
J: TRBJ2-1
V: TRBV30
DNA: TGTGCCTGGAGTCGACAGGGAGGGACTCAAGTGTTCTTC
CDR3: CAWSRQGGTQVFF

D: NA
size: NA
J: TRBJ1-5
V: TRBV7-2
DNA: TGTGCCAGCAGCTTAAACGTGGGAAACCAGCCCCAGCATTTT
CDR3: CASSLNVGNQPQHF

D: TRBD1
size: many
J: TRBJ1-6
V: TRBV6-1
DNA: TGTGCCAGCGGCGTGACAGGGATTTCACCCCTCCACTTT
CDR3: CASGVTGISPLHF

D: NA
size: many
J: TRBJ1-2
V: TRBV20-1
DNA: TGCAGTGCTAGAGATCCGTCCGGCCATCGGGGGGCTACTGGCTACACCTTC
CDR3: CSARDPSGHRGATGYTF

D: TRBD2
size: many
J: TRBJ2-7
V: TRBV20-1
DNA: TGCAGTGCCTCAGCGGGAGGTGTCGACTACGAGCAGTACTTC
CDR3: CSASAGGVDYEQYF

D: TRBD1
size: many
J: TRBJ2-7
V: TRBV7-9
DNA: TGTGCCAGCAGTTCCCGACAGGGAATGGCGCAGTACTTC
CDR3: CASSSRQGMAQYF

D: NA
size: many
J: TRBJ2-3
V: TRBV7-9
DNA: TGTGCCAGCAGCTCCGGTGGTAGCAGGAGCACAGATACGCAGTATTTT
CDR3: CASSSGGSRSTDTQYF

D: NA
size: many
J: TRBJ2-3
V: TRBV7-9
DNA: TGTGCCATCCCCCACGGCGGGGAGGCATACACAGATACGCAGTATTTT
CDR3: CAIPHGGEAYTDTQYF

D: NA
size: many
J: TRBJ2-6
V: TRBV10-3
DNA: TGTGCCATCAGTGAAGGAACTAGTCCTCCGGGGGCCAACGTCCTGACTTTC
CDR3: CAISEGTSPPGANVLTF

D: NA
size: many
J: TRBJ1-5
V: TRBV20-1
DNA: TGCAGTGCTAGTAGGACTTCTCATAGCAATCAGCCCCAGCATTTT
CDR3: CSASRTSHSNQPQHF

D: NA
size: few
J: TRBJ2-2
V: TRBV29-1
DNA: TGCAGCGTTGCAGGGAAGGAGCTTTATACCGGGGAGCTGTTTTTT
CDR3: CSVAGKELYTGELFF

D: TRBD1
size: many
J: TRBJ1-5
V: TRBV6-2/TRBV6-3
DNA: TGTGCCAGCAAACACAGGGGGGACTTATCCCAGCATTTT
CDR3: CASKHRGDLSQHF

D: NA
size: many
J: TRBJ1-1
V: TRBV6-1
DNA: TGTGCCACCACCCCTACGGGGACGCTCCGGAACACTGAAGCTTTCTTT
CDR3: CATTPTGTLRNTEAFF

D: NA
size: many
J: TRBJ1-2
V: TRBV7-8
DNA: TGTGCCAGCAGCTTATCTGATAACTATGGCTACACCTTC
CDR3: CASSLSDNYGYTF

D: NA
size: few
J: TRBJ2-3
V: TRBV9
DNA: TGTGCCAGCAGCGTCGGGTCTAGGGGGGTTGAAGATACGCAGTATTTT
CDR3: CASSVGSRGVEDTQYF

D: NA
size: many
J: TRBJ1-4
V: TRBV19
DNA: TGTGCCAGTAGTGCCGGATGGGAGTGGCGCGAAAAACTGTTTTTT
CDR3: CASSAGWEWREKLFF

D: NA
size: many
J: TRBJ1-1
V: TRBV6-5
DNA: TGTGCCAGCAGTTCCTGGGCCGGGAACACTGAAGCTTTCTTT
CDR3: CASSSWAGNTEAFF

D: NA
size: many
J: TRBJ2-2
V: TRBV13
DNA: TGTGCCAGCAGAACGACAGACGCACTGATAAACACCGGGGAGCTGTTTTTT
CDR3: CASRTTDALINTGELFF

D: NA
size: many
J: TRBJ2-4
V: TRBV20-1
DNA: TGCAGTGCTAGAGATCCTTCGGGCAAAAACATTCAGTACTTC
CDR3: CSARDPSGKNIQYF

D: NA
size: many
J: TRBJ2-5
V: TRBV7-8
DNA: TGTGCCAGCAGCTCGACAGTTTTGACCCAAGAGACCCAGTACTTC
CDR3: CASSSTVLTQETQYF

D: TRBD2
size: many
J: TRBJ2-2
V: TRBV28
DNA: TGTGCCAGCAAACTAGCGGGAGTGTCCGGGGAGCTGTTTTTT
CDR3: CASKLAGVSGELFF

D: TRBD1
size: many
J: TRBJ2-2
V: TRBV7-9
DNA: TGTGCCAGCAGCTTAGCTAAGACAGGGACGGACACCGGGGAGCTGTTTTTT
CDR3: CASSLAKTGTDTGELFF

D: NA
size: NA
J: TRBJ2-5
V: TRBV7-6
DNA: TGTGCCAGCAGCGCCCCAGGCCAAGAGACCCAGTACTTC
CDR3: CASSAPGQETQYF

D: TRBD1
size: many
J: TRBJ1-2
V: TRBV7-9
DNA: TGTGCCAGCAGCGCGGCCGGGACAGCTAACTATGGCTACACCTTC
CDR3: CASSAAGTANYGYTF

D: NA
size: many
J: TRBJ2-7
V: TRBV27
DNA: TGTGCCAGCAGTCCCATTAGCGGCGAGCAGTACTTC
CDR3: CASSPISGEQYF

D: NA
size: many
J: TRBJ1-1
V: TRBV6-1
DNA: TGTGCCAGCAGCGTTCGGGGTGACACTGAAGCTTTCTTT
CDR3: CASSVRGDTEAFF

D: NA
size: many
J: TRBJ1-6
V: TRBV15
DNA: TGTGCCACCAGCGAAACCGGGACGGCCTTCGTCCCCCTCCACTTT
CDR3: CATSETGTAFVPLHF

D: NA
size: NA
J: TRBJ2-7
V: TRBV6-1
DNA: TGTGCCAGCCCATTGGGGCTAGCCGTTGATGAGCAGTACTTC
CDR3: CASPLGLAVDEQYF

D: NA
size: many
J: TRBJ2-1
V: TRBV7-3
DNA: TGTGCCAGCAGCCCTGAATCGCGGAGCTCCTACAATGAGCAGTTCTTC
CDR3: CASSPESRSSYNEQFF

D: TRBD1
size: NA
J: TRBJ1-2
V: TRBV11-2
DNA: TGTGCCAGCAGCCTATGGACAGGGGGAAGCTATGGCTACACCTTC
CDR3: CASSLWTGGSYGYTF

D: NA
size: many
J: TRBJ2-3
V: TRBV5-1
DNA: TGCGCCAGCAGCATCGGGAGTGGGGGAACAGATACGCAGTATTTT
CDR3: CASSIGSGGTDTQYF

D: NA
size: many
J: TRBJ1-3
V: TRBV5-1
DNA: TGCGCCAGCAGCTTGGCCGGCGTCAGCCGTCGGTATTTT
CDR3: CASSLAGVSRRYF

D: NA
size: many
J: TRBJ1-2
V: TRBV6-1
DNA: TGTGCCAGCAGTGCCGGCGGCTACACCTTC
CDR3: CASSAGGYTF

D: NA
size: many
J: TRBJ1-1
V: TRBV24-1
DNA: TGTGCCACCAGAGGACCAGGCCAAGCAGGGGCAAATGAAGCTTTCTTT
CDR3: CATRGPGQAGANEAFF

D: NA
size: many
J: TRBJ2-1
V: TRBV5-1
DNA: TGCGCCAGCAGCTTGGCTATTGCGGGGGCCAGCCATGAGCAGTTCTTC
CDR3: CASSLAIAGASHEQFF

D: NA
size: many
J: TRBJ2-3
V: TRBV29-1
DNA: TGCAGCGTTGGTCCAGGTCCCGAAGATACGCAGTATTTT
CDR3: CSVGPGPEDTQYF

D: TRBD1
size: many
J: TRBJ2-3
V: TRBV30
DNA: TGTGCCTGGAGTGGGGGCTCGGGGACAGCTTCAGATACGCAGTATTTT
CDR3: CAWSGGSGTASDTQYF

D: TRBD2
size: many
J: TRBJ2-7
V: TRBV6-1
DNA: TGTGCCAGCAGTGGCCTCGGAACCACTAGCGGGGGGAGCTACGAGCAGTACTTC
CDR3: CASSGLGTTSGGSYEQYF

D: NA
size: NA
J: TRBJ2-1
V: TRBV7-2
DNA: TGTGCCAGCAGCCCGATCTTGATTGAGCAGTTCTTC
CDR3: CASSPILIEQFF

D: NA
size: many
J: TRBJ1-1
V: TRBV28
DNA: TGTGCCAGCACCTACCTATCTCGGGGGAACACTGAAGCTTTCTTT
CDR3: CASTYLSRGNTEAFF

D: TRBD2
size: NA
J: TRBJ2-1
V: TRBV6-2/TRBV6-3
DNA: TGTGCCAGCAGTCGCCTACTAGCGGGAGTCCGAAATGAGCAGTTCTTC
CDR3: CASSRLLAGVRNEQFF

D: TRBD2
size: many
J: TRBJ2-2
V: TRBV12-3/TRBV12-4
DNA: TGTGCCAGCAGTTTAGCGCGGCGGGGACTAGCGGCGAACACCGGGGAGCTGTTTTTT
CDR3: CASSLARRGLAANTGELFF

D: NA
size: many
J: TRBJ2-3
V: TRBV7-3
DNA: TGTGCCAGCAGCTCCGTGGGGGATACGCAGTATTTT
CDR3: CASSSVGDTQYF

D: NA
size: many
J: TRBJ2-2
V: TRBV2
DNA: TGTGCCAGCAGTGAAGTAGCGTCGAACACCGGGGAGCTGTTTTTT
CDR3: CASSEVASNTGELFF

D: NA
size: many
J: TRBJ2-7
V: TRBV6-2/TRBV6-3
DNA: TGTGCCACCTCGGGAAGGAGCTCCTACGAGCAGTACTTC
CDR3: CATSGRSSYEQYF

D: TRBD1
size: NA
J: TRBJ2-3
V: TRBV7-9
DNA: TGTGCCAGCAGCTTAGCCGGGACAGGGGGCCGACCGACAGATACGCAGTATTTT
CDR3: CASSLAGTGGRPTDTQYF

D: NA
size: many
J: TRBJ2-3
V: TRBV19
DNA: NA
CDR3: CASTSADTQYF